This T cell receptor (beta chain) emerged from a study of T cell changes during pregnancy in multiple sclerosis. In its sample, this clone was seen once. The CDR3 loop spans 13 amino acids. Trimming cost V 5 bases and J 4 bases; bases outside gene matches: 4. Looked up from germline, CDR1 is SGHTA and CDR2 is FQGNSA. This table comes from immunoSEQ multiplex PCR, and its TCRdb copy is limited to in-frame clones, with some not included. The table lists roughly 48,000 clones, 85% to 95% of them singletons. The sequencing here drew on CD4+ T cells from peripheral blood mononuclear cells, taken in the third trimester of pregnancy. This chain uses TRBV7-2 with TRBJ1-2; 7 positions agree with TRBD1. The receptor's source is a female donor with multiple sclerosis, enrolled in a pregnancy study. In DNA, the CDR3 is TGTGCCAGCAGCACAGGGGCCCTCTATGGCTACACCTTC. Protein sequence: CASSTGALYGYTF.